This TCR beta chain was recorded in a study of blood T cell repertoires in COVID-19. This CDR3 is built from 19 residues. Germline assignment: CDR1 MGHRA and CDR2 YSYEKL. Losses at the gene ends were 1 base for V and 0 bases for J; bases not matched to a gene: 12. This clone was recorded once. Profiled with immunoSEQ multiplex PCR; TCRdb holds only in-frame clones, not every one. The profile shows around 250,000 clones, more than 85% of them singletons. Material: peripheral blood. V is TRBV4-1 and J is TRBJ1-5, with TRBD1 identical over 7 bases. This receptor was identified in an older woman with active or convalescent COVID-19. The CDR3 loop reads CASSQADSGTVYSNQPQHF. As DNA, the CDR3 is TGCGCCAGCAGCCAAGCTGATTCCGGGACAGTTTATAGCAATCAGCCCCAGCATTTT.